This TCR beta chain derives from a study of T cell changes during pregnancy in multiple sclerosis. This clone showed up just once. J gave up 6 bases and V 3 bases, and 4 bases lay outside the gene matches. Germline-derived CDR1 and CDR2 are MNHEY and SMNVEV (reference sequence). The CDR3 runs 14 residues. Generated by immunoSEQ multiplex PCR, the TCRdb table keeps only in-frame clones and is missing some. The top ten hold more than 0.85% of the sample, which has fewer than 85,000 clones, roughly 96% seen once. Sequencing was performed on peripheral blood, taken in the second trimester of pregnancy. The receptor was isolated from a female donor with multiple sclerosis, enrolled in a pregnancy study. This rearrangement joins TRBV27 to TRBJ2-5, with 10 bases matching TRBD2. The CDR3 protein is CASSLVAGGKTQYF. The CDR3 coding sequence is TGTGCCAGCAGTTTGGTAGCGGGGGGTAAGACCCAGTACTTC.